The rows below give T cell receptor beta chains drawn from one sample of a study of blood T cell repertoires in COVID-19. Measured with immunoSEQ multiplex PCR; TCRdb has only the in-frame clones, and not every one. The sample includes about 300,000 clones, 85% to 90% of them seen just once. Source material: PBMCs or T cells enriched from blood (not recorded which). These receptors originate from a woman between 45 and 60 years old who had been exposed to COVID-19. Both conserved end residues are trimmed from each CDR3. The D gene is left open where the match is weak. The listing skips clone size in some rows; elsewhere it reads once, few, many or a size class.

abundance	v_gene	j_gene	d_gene	CDR3aa
.	TRBV9	TRBJ2-2	.	ASSAGGPNTGELF
.	TRBV19	TRBJ1-2	.	ASSDLQGDGYT
.	TRBV4-1	TRBJ2-5	.	ASSQVGLATQY
.	TRBV3-1/TRBV3-2	TRBJ1-6	.	ASSPQGQVHSPLH
.	TRBV19	TRBJ2-3	.	ATADRTIYTQY
.	TRBV11-2	TRBJ2-1	.	ASSFLRDSIYNEQF
many	TRBV5-8	TRBJ1-4	.	ASSSRPGLQREKLF
.	TRBV7-2	TRBJ1-2	TRBD1	ASSVDLGGGVGYGYT
.	TRBV4-1	TRBJ1-1	.	ASSQTWGLVNTEAF
.	TRBV29-1	TRBJ2-3	.	SVLRGDTQY
.	TRBV7-9	TRBJ1-4	TRBD1	ASSTDRGRFEKLF
.	TRBV5-4	TRBJ2-7	TRBD2	ASSTIGRGGPYEQY
.	TRBV10-3	TRBJ1-3	TRBD1	ATGDSGNTIY
.	TRBV11-2	TRBJ2-5	TRBD2	ASSLVGGGAQETQY
.	TRBV5-1	TRBJ1-6	.	ASSGGDSPLH
.	TRBV5-4	TRBJ2-5	.	ASSLQETQY
.	TRBV7-2	TRBJ2-1	TRBD2	ASSLALAGSHEQF
.	TRBV24-1	TRBJ1-2	TRBD1	ATSDLPPQGASNYGYT
.	TRBV6-4	TRBJ2-6	.	ASSDAGSGANVLT
.	TRBV3-1/TRBV3-2	TRBJ1-1	.	ASSQDQGLEAF
.	TRBV19	TRBJ1-5	.	ASSMWEYSNQPQH
.	TRBV6-5	TRBJ2-1	.	ASSYSSTGRDEQF
.	TRBV6-5	TRBJ1-5	.	ASSSGDQPQH
.	TRBV7-2	TRBJ2-3	TRBD2	ASSFTSGVLGDTDTQY
.	TRBV23-1	TRBJ2-4	TRBD2	ASTLGGVAKNIQY
.	TRBV7-8	TRBJ1-2	.	ASSHRTVNYGYT
.	TRBV9	TRBJ2-3	TRBD2	ASSANRAGGGRTDTQY
once	TRBV4-2	TRBJ1-6	TRBD1	ASSRDDRGNSPLH